A selection of T cell receptor beta chains follows, all from one sample in a study of OX40 agonist ivuxolimab in advanced cancers. Clones were read by immunoSEQ multiplex PCR, and TCRdb kept only the in-frame ones, dropping some. The data contain around 35,000 clones, around four fifths of them seen just once; the ten biggest clones take up 11%. The sample here was CD4+ or CD8+ T cells sorted from blood, taken in a trial of the OX40 agonist ivuxolimab. These receptors all come from an adult with an advanced solid tumor such as melanoma, head and neck, liver or kidney cancer. The CDR3 runs from the conserved cysteine through the conserved F or W. D genes are given only for firm matches. Expanded clones get a size class; other rows say once, few or many, or leave the size out.

cdr3_aa: CARSLGRGGLGDTQYF; cdr3_length: 16; clone_size: .; v_call: TRBV5-6; d_call: TRBD2
cdr3_aa: CAWSSTGTGNLGTQYF; cdr3_length: 16; clone_size: .; v_call: TRBV30; d_call: TRBD1
cdr3_aa: CASSGGAVYSNQPQHF; cdr3_length: 16; clone_size: .; v_call: TRBV6-1; d_call: .
cdr3_aa: CASSAAPQSYGYTF; cdr3_length: 14; clone_size: .; v_call: TRBV9; d_call: .
cdr3_aa: CASSLSGANEKLFF; cdr3_length: 14; clone_size: .; v_call: TRBV5-4; d_call: .
cdr3_aa: CASSSPDRTGVDTEAFF; cdr3_length: 17; clone_size: .; v_call: TRBV5-1; d_call: TRBD1
cdr3_aa: CASSQGVAGRGEQYF; cdr3_length: 15; clone_size: .; v_call: TRBV7-9; d_call: .
cdr3_aa: CASRITGASPEAFF; cdr3_length: 14; clone_size: .; v_call: TRBV7-2; d_call: TRBD1
cdr3_aa: CAISELRTSPMNTEAFF; cdr3_length: 17; clone_size: .; v_call: TRBV10-3; d_call: .
cdr3_aa: CASSLAPDREETQYF; cdr3_length: 15; clone_size: .; v_call: TRBV7-8; d_call: TRBD1
cdr3_aa: CASGYGQGGQSEQYF; cdr3_length: 15; clone_size: .; v_call: TRBV12-5; d_call: TRBD1
cdr3_aa: CATSRDRADREANTEAFF; cdr3_length: 18; clone_size: .; v_call: TRBV15; d_call: TRBD1
cdr3_aa: CASSLQGNGELFF; cdr3_length: 13; clone_size: few; v_call: TRBV7-9; d_call: .
cdr3_aa: CATSSRQGPNTEAFF; cdr3_length: 15; clone_size: .; v_call: TRBV15; d_call: TRBD1
cdr3_aa: CASSALQVYEQYF; cdr3_length: 13; clone_size: .; v_call: TRBV19; d_call: .
cdr3_aa: CASSLEGNSNQPQHF; cdr3_length: 15; clone_size: .; v_call: TRBV7-9; d_call: .
cdr3_aa: CASSSPGQVNQPQHF; cdr3_length: 15; clone_size: .; v_call: TRBV5-5; d_call: TRBD1
cdr3_aa: CASSPRDNGMRTQYF; cdr3_length: 15; clone_size: .; v_call: TRBV6-6; d_call: .
cdr3_aa: CASSQVGQGADQPQHF; cdr3_length: 16; clone_size: .; v_call: TRBV4-2; d_call: .
cdr3_aa: CASSSSGGADTQYF; cdr3_length: 14; clone_size: .; v_call: TRBV28; d_call: TRBD2
cdr3_aa: CATSREQEFYGYTF; cdr3_length: 14; clone_size: .; v_call: TRBV15; d_call: .
cdr3_aa: CASSLRDALSGANVLTF; cdr3_length: 17; clone_size: .; v_call: TRBV7-9; d_call: .
cdr3_aa: CASSTADSPTYEQYF; cdr3_length: 15; clone_size: .; v_call: TRBV7-9; d_call: .
cdr3_aa: CASSPQPGGNYGYTF; cdr3_length: 15; clone_size: .; v_call: TRBV4-2; d_call: .
cdr3_aa: CSARWAGAFF; cdr3_length: 10; clone_size: .; v_call: TRBV20-1; d_call: .
cdr3_aa: CASSSLQGVGNQPQHF; cdr3_length: 16; clone_size: .; v_call: TRBV7-9; d_call: .
cdr3_aa: CASSFLGVEDTQYF; cdr3_length: 14; clone_size: .; v_call: TRBV18; d_call: .
cdr3_aa: CASSDQREERPYEQYF; cdr3_length: 16; clone_size: .; v_call: TRBV6-1; d_call: TRBD2
cdr3_aa: CASSERLRGRSTDTQYF; cdr3_length: 17; clone_size: .; v_call: TRBV2; d_call: .
cdr3_aa: CASSLNRLNTEAFF; cdr3_length: 14; clone_size: .; v_call: TRBV7-2; d_call: .
cdr3_aa: CASSLGRAGDEQYF; cdr3_length: 14; clone_size: .; v_call: TRBV7-9; d_call: .
cdr3_aa: CASSLSQGARAFF; cdr3_length: 13; clone_size: .; v_call: TRBV7-9; d_call: TRBD1
cdr3_aa: CASSFGSMNTEAFF; cdr3_length: 14; clone_size: .; v_call: TRBV5-4; d_call: .
cdr3_aa: CASRSLRAGLRSPLHF; cdr3_length: 16; clone_size: .; v_call: TRBV11-2; d_call: .
cdr3_aa: CSAIRDTEAFF; cdr3_length: 11; clone_size: .; v_call: TRBV20-1; d_call: .
cdr3_aa: CASSQDLGSEQYF; cdr3_length: 13; clone_size: .; v_call: TRBV14; d_call: .
cdr3_aa: CASSLSGGPSGYTF; cdr3_length: 14; clone_size: .; v_call: TRBV7-3; d_call: .
cdr3_aa: CASSLLPDTNQPQHF; cdr3_length: 15; clone_size: .; v_call: TRBV7-2; d_call: .
cdr3_aa: CASRAQGDNKAFF; cdr3_length: 13; clone_size: once; v_call: TRBV9; d_call: TRBD1
cdr3_aa: CASSPSFEYEQYF; cdr3_length: 13; clone_size: .; v_call: TRBV5-6; d_call: .
cdr3_aa: CASSSTGDGNTIYF; cdr3_length: 14; clone_size: .; v_call: TRBV7-9; d_call: TRBD1
cdr3_aa: CASRRGPGETQYF; cdr3_length: 13; clone_size: once; v_call: TRBV28; d_call: TRBD1
cdr3_aa: CASNSQGRPDTEAFF; cdr3_length: 15; clone_size: .; v_call: TRBV28; d_call: .
cdr3_aa: CASSEARQGSGYTF; cdr3_length: 14; clone_size: .; v_call: TRBV2; d_call: TRBD1
cdr3_aa: CASSWNFYNEQFF; cdr3_length: 13; clone_size: .; v_call: TRBV6-6; d_call: .
cdr3_aa: CASSLEYYLYEQYF; cdr3_length: 14; clone_size: .; v_call: TRBV7-2; d_call: .
cdr3_aa: CASSQARLNTEAFF; cdr3_length: 14; clone_size: .; v_call: TRBV4-1; d_call: .
cdr3_aa: CSALRGEAFF; cdr3_length: 10; clone_size: .; v_call: TRBV20-1; d_call: .
cdr3_aa: CSGGSDTQYF; cdr3_length: 10; clone_size: few; v_call: TRBV29-1; d_call: .
cdr3_aa: CAIGPQGNEQFF; cdr3_length: 12; clone_size: .; v_call: TRBV19; d_call: .
cdr3_aa: CASSSAGDVQETQYF; cdr3_length: 15; clone_size: .; v_call: TRBV28; d_call: .
cdr3_aa: CASSQAEGSPLHF; cdr3_length: 13; clone_size: once; v_call: TRBV6-6; d_call: .